The 28 T cell receptor beta chains reported below all come from one sample, sequenced in a study of blood T cells in healthy people across ages. Then a second PCR, running roughly 7 to 11 cycles, was carried out with a sample-barcoded 5' primer and a J-beta primer mix. Each CDR3 protein is one row after TCRdb ran MiXCR on the 5' RACE reads. This sample has over 1.5 million distinct CDR3 sequences, with about 50% found just once. Sequencing was carried out using blood. These TCRs come from a woman between 40 and 50 years old in good health.

The rearrangement uses TRBV11-1 and TRBJ2-5; D may be TRBD2 (6 bases). V was cut by 4 bases and J by 11 bases, with 23 bases left in between. This CDR3 spans 15 amino acids. Germline CDR1 and CDR2: SGHAT and FQDESV (reference sequence). This CDR3 is CASSCRDAEGREQYF. The CDR3 nucleotides are TGTGCCAGCAGCTGCCGGGACGCCGAAGGACGGGAGCAGTACTTC.

V gene TRBV7-2 combines with J gene TRBJ2-5; a possible D gene is TRBD2 (7 bases). The J call is doubtful: the DNA matches TRBJ2-1 better. The CDR3 extends over 14 amino acids. The germline V gene encodes CDR1 SGHTA and CDR2 FQGNSA. The CDR3 protein is CASSLAGAQETQFF. Written as DNA, the CDR3 is TGTGCCAGCAGCTTGGCGGGGGCACAAGAGACCCAGTTCTTC.

The V gene is TRBV4-1, the J gene TRBJ2-2; TRBD2 is a possible D gene (5 bases). In germline, CDR1 is MGHRA, CDR2 YSYEKL. Trimming left V 6 bases short and J 1 base short, with 12 bases between. This CDR3 is 15 amino acids long. The CDR3 protein is CASRPRRENTGELFF. The CDR3 coding sequence is TGCGCCAGCAGACCTCGACGGGAGAACACCGGGGAGCTGTTTTTT.

The chain carries TRBV5-1 and TRBJ1-6, with 8 bases aligning to TRBD1. The trim removed 3 bases at V and 9 bases at J, leaving 5 bases unmatched. This CDR3 contains 14 residues. Per germline, CDR1 SGHRS and CDR2 YFSETQ. The CDR3 DNA follows: TGCGCCAGCAGCTCACAGGGGGAGCGTTCACCCCTCCACTTT. It translates to CASSSQGERSPLHF.

The V call is TRBV29-1, the J call TRBJ2-1; D is unresolved. The germline V gene has CDR1 SQVTM and CDR2 ANQGSEA. The CDR3 is made up of 13 amino acids. V was pared by 2 bases and J by 0 bases, with 5 bases between. CDR3 residues: CSVEFSSYNEQFF. In DNA, the CDR3 is TGCAGCGTTGAATTTTCCTCCTACAATGAGCAGTTCTTC.

The chain is built from TRBV6-5 and TRBJ2-5; 8 bases align to TRBD1. V dropped 0 bases and J dropped 5; count of bases not matched to a gene: 11. The CDR3 is 17 amino acids. Germline V gene sequence: CDR1 MNHEY, CDR2 SVGAGI. CDR3 loop: CASSYSEGRGRDETQYF. The CDR3 nucleotides read TGTGCCAGCAGTTACTCAGAGGGCAGGGGGCGAGACGAGACCCAGTACTTC.

This clonotype has at least ten counts. V and J are TRBV4-3 and TRBJ2-7; 8 positions match TRBD1. Per germline, CDR1 LGHNA and CDR2 YSLEER. The CDR3 totals 14 residues. Unmatched junction bases numbered 4, after V lost 3 bases and J lost 3 bases. CDR3 nucleotides: TGCGCCAGCAGCCAGTACACAGGGGGCTACGAGCAGTACTTC. This encodes CASSQYTGGYEQYF.

This clonotype was seen more than once but under ten times. This chain uses TRBV7-9 with TRBJ2-1, with TRBD1 matching over 7 bases. Looked up from germline, CDR1 is SEHNR and CDR2 is FQNEAQ (reference sequence). The CDR3 consists of 17 residues. V was clipped by 1 base and J by 10 bases; unmatched bases: 16. In DNA, the CDR3 is TGTGCCAGCAGCTTAGATGTTTTAAGGACAGGAGAAAACGAGCAGTTCTTC. Translating it yields CASSLDVLRTGENEQFF.

The rearrangement uses TRBV28 and TRBJ2-2; TRBD1 matches 11 bases. With V trimmed by 5 bases and J by 4 bases, 3 bases remained unmatched. The length of the CDR3 is 15 residues. CDR1 is MDHEN and CDR2 is SYDVKM in the germline V gene. The CDR3 protein is CASSGQGAPTGELFF. CDR3 nucleotides: TGTGCCAGCAGTGGACAGGGGGCGCCCACCGGGGAGCTGTTTTTT.

This clonotype has more than one count but fewer than ten. This chain joins TRBV4-1 and TRBJ2-3, with 9 nucleotides matching TRBD2. V trimming: 1 base; J trimming: 4 bases; junction bases outside the gene matches: 3. The CDR3 spans 15 residues. Germline CDR1 MGHRA, CDR2 YSYEKL. The CDR3 loop reads CASSQGGGGADTQYF. CDR3 DNA sequence: TGCGCCAGCAGCCAAGGGGGCGGGGGGGCAGATACGCAGTATTTT.

The chain carries TRBV5-1 and TRBJ2-5; perhaps TRBD1 as D (6 bases). This CDR3 comprises 16 residues. Trimming removed 2 bases from V and 5 bases from J, with 19 bases in between. Germline values: CDR1 SGHRS, CDR2 YFSETQ. The CDR3: CASSLDIQGGAETQYF. The CDR3 nucleotides are TGCGCCAGCAGCTTAGATATACAGGGTGGGGCGGAGACCCAGTACTTC.

The table lists this clonotype with a few counts. The chain employs TRBV20-1 and TRBJ1-2, with D uncertain. V was trimmed by 5 bases and J by 4 bases, leaving 20 bases between them. Germline CDR1 DFQATT, CDR2 SNEGSKA (reference sequence). The CDR3 totals 15 residues. This CDR3 is CSALPQLAIVYGYTF. The CDR3 DNA follows: TGCAGTGCTCTACCTCAATTGGCGATTGTCTATGGCTACACCTTC.

The V gene is TRBV25-1, the J gene TRBJ1-2; D possibly corresponds to TRBD1 (5 bases). V lost 2 bases, J lost 0 bases, and 13 bases lay in between. The CDR3 runs 16 residues. Germline CDR1 reads MGHDK; CDR2 reads SYGVNS. The CDR3 nucleotides are TGTGCCAGCAGTGAACTATCGGGGACTCCTAACTATGGCTACACCTTC. Residues: CASSELSGTPNYGYTF.

The V gene is TRBV12-3 or TRBV12-4, the J gene TRBJ2-2, with 7 bases identical to TRBD1. The CDR3 totals 15 residues. Trimming at V came to 3 bases and at J to 6 bases, leaving 7 bases not matched to a gene. CDR3 sequence reads: CASSLGTQGAGELFF. The CDR3 nucleotides read TGTGCCAGCAGTTTGGGGACCCAGGGGGCCGGGGAGCTGTTTTTT.

This chain joins TRBV9 and TRBJ2-1, with D possibly called TRBD1 or TRBD2 (5 bases each). V shed 4 bases and J shed 5 bases, with 16 bases lying between them. This CDR3 region has 15 residues. Germline V gene lookup returns CDR1 SGDLS and CDR2 YYNGEE. DNA for the CDR3: TGTGCCAGCAGCTTCCGATCCGAGGGGCACAATGAGCAGTTCTTC. Protein: CASSFRSEGHNEQFF. The full variable domain, its missing parts supplied by reference TRBV9 and TRBJ2-1, is DSGVTQTPKHLITATGQRVTLRCSPRSGDLSVYWYQQSLDQGLQFLIQYYNGEERAKGNILERFSAQQFPDLHSELNLSSLELGDSALYFCASSFRSEGHNEQFFGPGTRLTVL.

This clonotype was detected a few times. The chain carries TRBV7-8 and TRBJ2-7, with 13 bases fitting TRBD2. Looked up from germline, CDR1 is SGHVS and CDR2 is FQNEAQ. The CDR3 is 16 residues long. The trim removed 0 bases at V and 6 bases at J, leaving 5 bases unmatched. CDR3 region: CASSLAQGLAGFEQYF. CDR3 DNA sequence: TGTGCCAGCAGCTTAGCCCAGGGACTAGCGGGGTTCGAGCAGTACTTC. Full variable domain (missing parts from reference TRBV7-8 and TRBJ2-7): GAGVSQSPRYKVAKRGQDVALRCDPISGHVSLFWYQQALGQGPEFLTYFQNEAQLDKSGLPSDRFFAERPEGSVSTLKIQRTQQEDSAVYLCASSLAQGLAGFEQYFGPGTRLTVT.

J is TRBJ1-1 and V is TRBV5-1; the match to TRBD1 covers 7 bases. CDR1 and CDR2 (germline): SGHRS, YFSETQ. The J segment lost 4 bases and the V segment lost 3 bases, leaving 9 bases of the junction unmatched. The CDR3 extends over 15 amino acids. The CDR3 DNA reads as TGCGCCAGCAGCTCCAGGGGGGACGCGGGCACTGAAGCTTTCTTT. Translated: CASSSRGDAGTEAFF.

This clonotype was detected a few times. The V call is TRBV20-1, the J call TRBJ2-3; maybe TRBD2 (6 bases). The V and J ends lost 6 bases and 0 bases respectively, with 13 bases between them. Germline V gene lookup returns CDR1 DFQATT and CDR2 SNEGSKA (reference sequence). The CDR3 has 14 amino acids. CDR3 region: CSAPTGLSTDTQYF. CDR3 coding DNA: TGCAGTGCGCCGACGGGACTTAGCACAGATACGCAGTATTTT.

This clonotype occurred many times. The chain combines TRBV7-2 with TRBJ2-3; D might be TRBD2 (6 bases). The CDR3 length is 16 residues. Germline V CDR1 and CDR2: SGHTA, FQGNSA. Trimming took 5 bases from V and 2 from J, leaving 17 bases between them. CDR3 sequence: CASSLNSGHTTDTQYF. Here the CDR3 DNA reads TGTGCCAGCAGCCTTAATAGCGGACATACCACAGATACGCAGTATTTT.

This chain joins TRBV29-1 and TRBJ2-3; TRBD1 agrees at 9 bases. Germline-derived CDR1 and CDR2 are SQVTM and ANQGSEA. This CDR3 has 15 residues. V shed 6 bases and J 4 bases; nucleotides not matched to a gene: 11. The CDR3 DNA follows: TGCAGCGTCGGTGTTGGGACAGGGATTTCAGATACGCAGTATTTT. Its protein is CSVGVGTGISDTQYF.

The chain employs TRBV3-1 and TRBJ2-7; a possible D gene is TRBD1 (5 bases). This CDR3 has 13 residues. Germline values: CDR1 LGHDT, CDR2 YNNKEL (reference sequence). Deletions cut 3 bases from V and 7 bases from J, with 13 bases between. CDR3 loop: CASSQGQPVEQYF. The CDR3 coding sequence is TGTGCCAGCAGCCAGGGGCAACCAGTGGAGCAGTACTTC.

This clonotype was counted only a few times. The V and J genes are TRBV6-2 or TRBV6-3 and TRBJ2-1; D remains unclear. Trimming pared 5 bases from V and 5 bases from J, leaving 10 bases between. Germline loops: CDR1 MNHEY, CDR2 SVGEGT. The CDR3 is 13 residues long. In nucleotides, the CDR3 is TGTGCCAGCAGTGACCATACTAACAATGAGCAGTTCTTC. Protein product: CASSDHTNNEQFF.

This clonotype has just a few counts. The chain recombines TRBV28 with TRBJ1-6; D is ambiguous. The length of the CDR3 is 13 residues. CDR1 is MDHEN and CDR2 is SYDVKM in the germline V gene. Deletions cut 5 bases from V and 9 bases from J, with 11 bases between. The DNA of the CDR3 is TGTGCCAGCAGTGACCCCGGCGGTTCACCCCTCCACTTT. Protein sequence: CASSDPGGSPLHF.

This clonotype occurred a few times. A junction boundary mismatches the germline segment, possibly from a read error. This chain uses TRBV28 with TRBJ2-3, with 13 bases matching TRBD2. Germline V gene data show CDR1 as MDHEN and CDR2 as SYDVKM. There are 18 residues in the CDR3. The chain's CDR3 is CASSLPRTSGGRTDTQYF. CDR3 bases: TGTGCCAGCAGTTTACCTAGGACTAGCGGGGGCCGCACGGATACGCAGTATTTT. Full variable domain (remainder filled in from reference TRBV28 and TRBJ2-3): DVKVTQSSRYLVKRTGEKVFLECVQDMDHENMFWYRQDPGLGLRLIYFSYDVKMKEKGDIPEGYSVSREKKERFSLILESASTNQTSMYLCASSLPRTSGGRTDTQYFGPGTRLTVL.

This clonotype was seen a few times. The chain joins TRBV7-6 to TRBJ2-1; D gene ambiguous. Germline V CDR1 and CDR2: SGHVS, FNYEAQ. This CDR3 contains 15 residues. V was clipped by 5 bases and J by 3 bases, with 14 bases between them. This chain's CDR3 is CASSPGRLYYNEQFF. In DNA, the CDR3 is TGTGCCAGCAGCCCGGGCAGACTCTACTACAATGAGCAGTTCTTC. Full variable domain (rest looked up from reference TRBV7-6 and TRBJ2-1): GAGVSQSPRYKVTKRGQDVALRCDPISGHVSLYWYRQALGQGPEFLTYFNYEAQQDKSGLPNDRFSAERPEGSISTLTIQRTEQRDSAMYRCASSPGRLYYNEQFFGPGTRLTVL.

This chain uses TRBV5-6 with TRBJ2-2, with D hard to call. Germline V gene data show CDR1 as SGHDT and CDR2 as YYEEEE. V lost 3 bases to trimming and J lost 7 bases, with 16 bases between them. The CDR3 runs to 15 residues. CDR3 in amino acids: CASSSVGRLGGELFF. In DNA form, the CDR3 reads TGTGCCAGCAGCTCGGTGGGCCGGCTGGGCGGGGAGCTGTTTTTT. Full variable domain (outside the CDR3, taken from reference TRBV5-6 and TRBJ2-2): DAGVTQSPTHLIKTRGQQVTLRCSPKSGHDTVSWYQQALGQGPQFIFQYYEEEERQRGNFPDRFSGHQFPNYSSELNVNALLLGDSALYLCASSSVGRLGGELFFGEGSRLTVL.

This clonotype was observed a handful of times. The chain is built from TRBV5-1 and TRBJ2-1; a weak D match, TRBD1 (6 bases). From germline, CDR1 is SGHRS and CDR2 YFSETQ. This CDR3 is built from 16 residues. V gave up 0 bases and J gave up 0 bases, with 10 bases separating them. CDR3 nucleotides: TGCGCCAGCAGCTTGGGGACAGCCGACTCCTACAATGAGCAGTTCTTC. This codes for CASSLGTADSYNEQFF.

This clonotype was recorded only once. Here the CDR3 reads CASSQAGQGGAQGETQYF. DNA of the CDR3: TGTGCCAGCAGCCAAGCCGGACAGGGAGGAGCCCAGGGGGAGACCCAGTACTTC. The chain is built from TRBV4-2 and TRBJ2-5; 8 positions match TRBD1. The ends lost 1 base at V and 5 bases at J; junction bases unmatched: 15. Germline V CDR1 and CDR2: LGHNA, YNFKEQ. CDR3 length equals 18 residues.